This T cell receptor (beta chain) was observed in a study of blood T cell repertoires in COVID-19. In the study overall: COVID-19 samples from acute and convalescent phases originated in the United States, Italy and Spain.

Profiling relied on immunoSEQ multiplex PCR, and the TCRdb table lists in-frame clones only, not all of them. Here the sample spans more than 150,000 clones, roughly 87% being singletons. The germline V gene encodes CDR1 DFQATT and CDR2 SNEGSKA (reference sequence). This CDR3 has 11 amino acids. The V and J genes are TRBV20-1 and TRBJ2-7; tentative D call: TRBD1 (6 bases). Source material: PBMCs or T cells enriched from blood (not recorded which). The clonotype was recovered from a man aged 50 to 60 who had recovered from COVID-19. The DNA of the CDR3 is TGCAGGGCAGGGGTTCAGGAGGAGCAGTACTTC. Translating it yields CRAGVQEEQYF.